This entry describes one TCR beta chain. The data were taken from a study of blood T cell repertoires in COVID-19. Study overall: Samples taken during acute and convalescent COVID-19 were collected in the United States, Italy and Spain. From T cells, B-cell-depleted T cells, or PBMCs came the material, which was cDNA or gDNA.

The CDR3 runs 15 residues. Trimming took 4 bases from V and 4 from J; bases not matched to a gene: 6. Germline values: CDR1 SGHNT, CDR2 YENEEA. As handled by the study authors: Reference gene primer amplification yielded estimated nucleated cell counts. Some clones are missing from TCRdb's copy, which holds only in-frame ones; the method was immunoSEQ multiplex PCR. The D gene and trimming were derived from the DNA, and the V and J assignments and clone size from that table. Of a few hundred thousand clones listed, approximately 85% are singletons. Sequenced: peripheral blood. The origin of this receptor is a human donor in a cohort sampled during active COVID-19. The chain employs TRBV11-3 and TRBJ2-3, with TRBD2 matching over 9 bases. The CDR3 loop reads CASSYAGGRADTQYF. The CDR3 DNA follows: TGTGCCAGCAGCTACGCGGGGGGGCGGGCAGATACGCAGTATTTT.